This T cell receptor (beta chain) was identified during a study of blood T cell repertoires in COVID-19. Across the study: Material from acute and convalescent COVID-19 was sourced from the United States, Italy and Spain.

Enrollees, roughly 18 to 90 years old, lived in 24 US areas. Cohorts were based on clinical histories the participants reported. Repertoires were generated with immunoSEQ multiplex PCR, while TCRdb's copy carries only in-frame clones and drops some. The table includes 300,000 to 500,000 clones, approximately 87% detected once. V lost 6 bases and J lost 3; bases outside the gene matches: 8. The CDR3 is 13 amino acids. Germline values: CDR1 SQVTM, CDR2 ANQGSEA. A single count supports this clone. This chain uses TRBV29-1 with TRBJ2-7, with 7 nucleotides matching TRBD1. Input material: PBMCs or T cells enriched from blood (not recorded which). This sequence originates from a woman aged 25 to 39 with acute COVID-19. Here the CDR3 reads CSVKRDSLYEQYF. Written as DNA, the CDR3 is TGCAGCGTGAAAAGGGACAGCCTCTACGAGCAGTACTTC.